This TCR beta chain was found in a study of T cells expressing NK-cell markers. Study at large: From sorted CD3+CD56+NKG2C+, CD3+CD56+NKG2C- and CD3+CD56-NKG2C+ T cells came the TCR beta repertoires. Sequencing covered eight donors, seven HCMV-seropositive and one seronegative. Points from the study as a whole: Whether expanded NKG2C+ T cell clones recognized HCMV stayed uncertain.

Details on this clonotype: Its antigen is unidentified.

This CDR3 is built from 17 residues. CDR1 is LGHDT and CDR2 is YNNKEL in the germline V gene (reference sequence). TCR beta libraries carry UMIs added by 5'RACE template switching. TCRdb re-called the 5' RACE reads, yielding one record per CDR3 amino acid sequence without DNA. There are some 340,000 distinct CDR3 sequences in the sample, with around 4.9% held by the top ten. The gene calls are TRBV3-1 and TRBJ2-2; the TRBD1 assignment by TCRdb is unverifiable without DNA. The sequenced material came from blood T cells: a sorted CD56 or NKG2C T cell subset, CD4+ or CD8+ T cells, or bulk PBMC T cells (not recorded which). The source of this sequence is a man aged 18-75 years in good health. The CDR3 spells CASSLDRAPKGTGELFF.